Listed here are 8 T cell receptor beta chains from one sample, sequenced in a study of blood T cell repertoires in COVID-19. The protocol was immunoSEQ multiplex PCR, while the TCRdb copy is restricted to in-frame clones and leaves out a portion. The sample consists of under 55,000 clones, 87% of them appearing once. The sample was peripheral blood. The receptors shown here come from a woman over 75 with COVID-19, enrolled during active disease.

The chain uses TRBV15 and TRBJ2-7, with 9 bases matching TRBD1. CDR3 size: 16 residues. Germline CDR1 reads LNHNV; CDR2 reads YYDKDF (reference sequence). V was clipped by 1 base and J by 5 bases; unmatched bases: 9. CDR3 in DNA: TGTGCCACCAGCAGAGGGAAAAGGGACAGGGACGACGAGCAGTACTTC. Translated: CATSRGKRDRDDEQYF. Complete variable domain (other parts from reference TRBV15 and TRBJ2-7): DAMVIQNPRYQVTQFGKPVTLSCSQTLNHNVMYWYQQKSSQAPKLLFHYYDKDFNNEADTPDNFQSRRPNTSFCFLDIRSPGLGDTAMYLCATSRGKRDRDDEQYFGPGTRLTVT.

Only one count was recorded for this clone. This chain joins TRBV19 and TRBJ2-1, with D possibly being TRBD1 (5 bases). Trimming left V 3 bases short and J 7 bases short, with 13 bases between. The CDR3 extends over 14 amino acids. The germline V gene has CDR1 LNHDA and CDR2 SQIVND (reference sequence). CDR3 sequence reads: CASSIRPGQNEQFF. The CDR3 region has the DNA TGTGCCAGTAGTATTAGGCCAGGGCAAAATGAGCAGTTCTTC.

The chain carries TRBV6-2 or TRBV6-3 and TRBJ2-7; possible D gene TRBD1, 6 bases. This CDR3 spans 15 amino acids. The germline CDR1 and CDR2 sequences are MNHEY and SVGEGT. The V and J ends lost 6 bases and 4 bases respectively, with 19 bases between them. CDR3 sequence (DNA): TGTGCCAGCAGCAGAAACAGGGTGCGTGGATACGAGCAGTACTTC. Amino acids: CASSRNRVRGYEQYF.

This clone was picked up a small number of times. The rearrangement joins TRBV10-3 to TRBJ2-7, with 11 bases that match TRBD1. The V gene's germline CDR1 is ENHRY and CDR2 SYGVKD. The CDR3 spans 15 residues. V trimming: 2 bases; J trimming: 5 bases; junction bases outside the gene matches: 5. The CDR3 DNA sequence: TGTGCCATCAGTGAGCGGGGACAGGGGGGTAACGAGCAGTACTTC. Amino acid sequence: CAISERGQGGNEQYF.

This chain uses TRBV27 with TRBJ1-6; tentative D call: TRBD1 (6 bases). Germline CDR1 reads MNHEY; CDR2 reads SMNVEV (reference sequence). CDR3 length: 14 residues. V dropped 6 bases and J dropped 5 bases, with 11 bases sitting between them. CDR3 DNA: TGTGCCAGCAGAAACAGGGTCAATAATTCACCCCTCCACTTT. Protein sequence: CASRNRVNNSPLHF.

The rearrangement joins TRBV30 to TRBJ2-1, with 11 bases fitting TRBD1. The CDR3 sequence is 15 residues long. Germline CDR1 reads GTSNPN; CDR2 reads SVGIG (reference sequence). With V trimmed by 1 base and J by 9 bases, 8 bases remained unmatched. DNA of the CDR3: TGTGCCTGGAGTGGGGGGACAGGGGGATTTGGTGAGCAGTTCTTC. Its protein is CAWSGGTGGFGEQFF.

V is TRBV30 and J is TRBJ1-2; D ambiguous. V was pared by 2 bases and J by 8 bases, with 12 bases between. There are 12 residues in the CDR3. Germline lookup yields CDR1 GTSNPN and CDR2 SVGIG (reference sequence). The CDR3 loop reads CAWSWVSGGYTF. In DNA form, the CDR3 reads TGTGCCTGGAGTTGGGTCTCCGGGGGCTACACCTTC.

The CDR3, as DNA: TGTGCCAGCAGGCAGGACAGGGCATCCTACAATGAGCAGTTCTTC. Residues: CASRQDRASYNEQFF. J is TRBJ2-1 and V is TRBV2, with 8 bases matching TRBD1. The CDR3 is 15 amino acids. CDR1 and CDR2 from the germline V gene are SNHLY and FYNNEI. V dropped 6 bases and J dropped 1; count of bases not matched to a gene: 5.